This entry lists 21 T cell receptor beta chains sequenced from one sample in a study of Graves' ophthalmopathy and Graves' hyperthyroidism. Investigators amplified TCR beta CDR3 regions from RNA transcripts. Second-round multiplex PCR followed a first-round RT-PCR using HTBI primers. TCRdb recomputed calls from the multiplex PCR reads with MiXCR, one row per CDR3 protein. The sample consists of about 16,000 distinct CDR3 sequences, 46% of them appearing once. The sequenced material came from peripheral blood. The receptors derive from a woman aged 40 to 55 with stable Graves' hyperthyroidism.

The genes are TRBV21-1 and TRBJ2-7; the table's D call, TRBD1, has no DNA check behind it. TRBV21-1 is a pseudogene. CDR3 length equals 15 residues. CDR3 bases: TGTGCCAGCAGCACCCTGACTAGCGATCTCTACGAGCAGTACTTC. It specifies CASSTLTSDLYEQYF.

This clonotype was counted at least ten times. This sequence joins TRBV27 and TRBJ1-6, with a weak D call TRBD1 (5 bases). Germline V gene data show CDR1 as MNHEY and CDR2 as SMNVEV (reference sequence). The CDR3 is 13 amino acids. Deletions cut 3 bases from V and 10 bases from J, with 10 bases between. The DNA for the CDR3 is TGTGCCAGCAGTTTCGGGGCGAACTCACCCCTCCACTTT. Translated: CASSFGANSPLHF.

The rearrangement uses TRBV10-1 and TRBJ1-1, with a tentative D call TRBD1 (6 bases). There are 14 residues in the CDR3. V shed 6 bases and J shed 10 bases, with 21 bases lying between them. Germline CDR1 and CDR2: WNHNN and SYGVQD (reference sequence). In nucleotides, the CDR3 is TGCGCCAGCAGCGCTACGCGGACAGCGGATTTAGCTTTCTTT. Its protein product is CASSATRTADLAFF.

The genes are TRBV12-3 or TRBV12-4 and TRBJ2-5, with 8 bases matching TRBD2. Trimming at V came to 3 bases and at J to 5 bases, leaving 11 bases not matched to a gene. CDR3 size: 16 residues. CDR3 sequence: CASSFLAAGGGETQYF. CDR3 sequence (DNA): TGTGCCAGCAGTTTTCTGGCTGCGGGGGGCGGCGAGACCCAGTACTTC.

The chain couples TRBV9 to TRBJ2-7, with 13 bases matching TRBD2. Germline CDR1 SGDLS, CDR2 YYNGEE. J was trimmed by 6 bases and V by 3 bases; bases with no gene match: 3. The CDR3 runs to 14 residues. The CDR3 is CASSGTSGSSEQYF. CDR3 coding DNA: TGTGCCAGCAGCGGGACTAGCGGGAGCAGCGAGCAGTACTTC.

This sequence joins TRBV15 and TRBJ1-2; TRBD1 matches at 7 bases. This CDR3 is built from 14 residues. V shed 3 bases and J 5 bases; nucleotides not matched to a gene: 6. Germline CDR1 LNHNV, CDR2 YYDKDF (reference sequence). Here the CDR3 reads CATSSEGQPYGYTF. In DNA, the CDR3 is TGTGCCACCAGCAGCGAGGGACAGCCATATGGCTACACCTTC.

This clonotype was found many times. The chain uses TRBV7-6 and TRBJ2-3, with 8 bases lining up with TRBD2. This CDR3 spans 16 amino acids. J gave up 4 bases and V 5 bases, and 11 bases lay outside the gene matches. Germline CDR1 and CDR2: SGHVS and FNYEAQ. The CDR3 DNA reads TGTGCCAGCAGCAAAATAGCGGGAAGCATCGCAGATACGCAGTATTTT. Amino acids: CASSKIAGSIADTQYF.

V and J are TRBV5-1 and TRBJ2-7; TRBD2 aligns across 7 bases. The CDR3 is 14 residues long. Losses at the gene ends were 3 bases for V and 1 base for J; bases not matched to a gene: 4. The germline gives CDR1 SGHRS, CDR2 YFSETQ. CDR3 amino acids: CASSWGGISYEQYF. The CDR3 coding sequence is TGCGCCAGCAGCTGGGGGGGGATTTCCTACGAGCAGTACTTC.

This clonotype was seen at least ten times. V usage is TRBV20-1 and J usage is TRBJ2-7, with D perhaps matching TRBD1 (6 bases). Germline CDR1 DFQATT, CDR2 SNEGSKA (reference sequence). Trimming took 0 bases from V and 7 from J, leaving 16 bases between them. The CDR3 totals 14 residues. The DNA for the CDR3 is TGCAGTGCTAGAGAACCAGCAGGGGTTGTGGAGCAGTACTTC. It specifies CSAREPAGVVEQYF.

This clonotype was seen only a few times. V and J are TRBV11-2 and TRBJ2-5; 7 bases align to TRBD2. The length of the CDR3 is 14 residues. The junction had 11 bases not matched to a gene; V was cut back by 8 bases and J by 5 bases. CDR1 is SGHAT, CDR2 FQNNGV, per germline. The DNA for the CDR3 is TGTGCCAGCTCTGGGGGAGGGGTCGGTGAGACCCAGTACTTC. This encodes CASSGGGVGETQYF.

This clonotype was detected many times. The chain carries TRBV5-8 and TRBJ2-1; 9 bases match TRBD2. Trimming removed 1 base from V and 10 bases from J; junction bases left unmatched: 9. From germline, CDR1 is SGHTS and CDR2 YDEGEE. This CDR3 is 15 amino acids long. CDR3 sequence: CASSLRLAGMGEQFF. As DNA, the CDR3 is TGTGCCAGCAGCTTGCGGCTAGCGGGGATGGGCGAGCAGTTCTTC.

At least ten counts were recorded for this clonotype. The chain employs TRBV11-1 and TRBJ2-3; no clear D. The CDR3 extends over 12 amino acids. CDR1 and CDR2 (germline): SGHAT, FQDESV (reference sequence). Trimming stripped 1 base from V and 6 bases from J, with 5 bases between. In DNA, the CDR3 is TGTGCCAGCAGCTTAGGAGGTGATACGCAGTATTTT. Its protein is CASSLGGDTQYF.

As to this clonotype: A much bigger clone sits one base away, suggesting this may be a read error. V is TRBV20-1 and J is TRBJ2-1, with D unresolved. Per the germline V gene, CDR1 is DFQATT and CDR2 is SNEGSKA (reference sequence). This CDR3 is 15 amino acids long. As DNA, the CDR3 is TGCAGTGCTAGTTATCGGCTTCGCTCCTACAATGAGCAGTGCTTC. It specifies CSASYRLRSYNEQCF.

Ten or more counts support this clonotype. The chain employs TRBV11-2 and TRBJ2-5; D is possibly TRBD1 or TRBD2 (6 bases each). Germline CDR1 and CDR2: SGHAT and FQNNGV. This CDR3 comprises 14 residues. V lost 1 base and J 5 bases, leaving 11 bases between the germline ends. The CDR3 loop is CASSLVGGRETQYF. The CDR3 nucleotides are TGTGCCAGCAGCTTAGTCGGGGGCCGGGAGACCCAGTACTTC.

About this clonotype itself: One end of the junction is discordant with germline, which a read error may explain. The rearrangement uses TRBV16 and TRBJ1-5, with a tentative D call TRBD1 (5 bases). The CDR3 spans 15 residues. Germline lookup yields CDR1 KGHSY and CDR2 FQNENV. The CDR3 DNA reads TGTGCGAGCAGACGGGGCGGTAGTGGCAACCAGCCCCAGCATTTT. It yields the protein CASRRGGSGNQPQHF.

There are a few counts of this clonotype. The V and J genes are TRBV6-1 and TRBJ1-5; D unresolved. Germline V gene sequence: CDR1 MNHNS, CDR2 SASEGT. The ends were cut back, 2 bases at V and 0 bases at J, with 14 bases in the middle. The CDR3 spans 17 residues. Here the CDR3 DNA reads TGTGCCAGCAGTGAACGTCAAGCAAGGAATAGCAATCAGCCCCAGCATTTT. It yields the protein CASSERQARNSNQPQHF.

The chain couples TRBV3-1 to TRBJ2-7; 9 bases line up with TRBD2. The germline V gene encodes CDR1 LGHDT and CDR2 YNNKEL (reference sequence). V gave up 2 bases and J gave up 7 bases; unmatched junction bases: 9. CDR3 length equals 15 residues. The CDR3 nucleotides read TGTGCCAGCAGCCAATTAGGTGGCGGGGGGGTTGAGCAGTACTTC. It is translated as CASSQLGGGGVEQYF.

CDR3: CASSKRTHGGPRETQYF. The CDR3 nucleotides are TGTGCCAGCAGCAAGCGGACTCACGGGGGCCCCCGGGAGACCCAGTACTTC. V gene TRBV2 combines with J gene TRBJ2-5; D may match TRBD1 or TRBD2 (6 bases each). The V and J ends lost 6 bases and 5 bases respectively, with 25 bases between them. The CDR3 runs 17 residues. Germline loops: CDR1 SNHLY, CDR2 FYNNEI.

The chain couples TRBV11-2 to TRBJ2-1; 11 bases align to TRBD2. The CDR3 covers 15 residues. In germline, CDR1 is SGHAT, CDR2 FQNNGV. The trim removed 4 bases at V and 6 bases at J, leaving 5 bases unmatched. As DNA, the CDR3 is TGTGCCAGCAGCTCTCCCGGGACTAGCGGCAATGAGCAGTTCTTC. This encodes CASSSPGTSGNEQFF. Full variable domain (missing parts from reference TRBV11-2 and TRBJ2-1): EAGVAQSPRYKIIEKRQSVAFWCNPISGHATLYWYQQILGQGPKLLIQFQNNGVVDDSQLPKDRFSAERLKGVDSTLKIQPAKLEDSAVYLCASSSPGTSGNEQFFGPGTRLTVL.

The rearrangement links TRBV10-1 to TRBJ2-2, with D unclear. Germline lookup yields CDR1 WNHNN and CDR2 SYGVQD (reference sequence). V was shortened by 3 bases and J by 4 bases, with 9 bases between the two germline ends. This CDR3 spans 14 amino acids. CDR3 nucleotide sequence: TGCGCCAGCAGTGACCGGGCCGGCACCGGGGAGCTGTTTTTT. This gives the protein CASSDRAGTGELFF.

This clonotype was detected many times. The chain carries TRBV20-1 and TRBJ2-7, with D perhaps TRBD1 (5 bases). This CDR3 comprises 15 residues. V was cut by 3 bases and J by 0 bases, with 15 bases left in between. The germline CDR1 and CDR2 sequences are DFQATT and SNEGSKA (reference sequence). The CDR3 protein is CSARKGARASYEQYF. DNA for the CDR3: TGCAGTGCTAGGAAAGGGGCCAGGGCCTCCTACGAGCAGTACTTC.